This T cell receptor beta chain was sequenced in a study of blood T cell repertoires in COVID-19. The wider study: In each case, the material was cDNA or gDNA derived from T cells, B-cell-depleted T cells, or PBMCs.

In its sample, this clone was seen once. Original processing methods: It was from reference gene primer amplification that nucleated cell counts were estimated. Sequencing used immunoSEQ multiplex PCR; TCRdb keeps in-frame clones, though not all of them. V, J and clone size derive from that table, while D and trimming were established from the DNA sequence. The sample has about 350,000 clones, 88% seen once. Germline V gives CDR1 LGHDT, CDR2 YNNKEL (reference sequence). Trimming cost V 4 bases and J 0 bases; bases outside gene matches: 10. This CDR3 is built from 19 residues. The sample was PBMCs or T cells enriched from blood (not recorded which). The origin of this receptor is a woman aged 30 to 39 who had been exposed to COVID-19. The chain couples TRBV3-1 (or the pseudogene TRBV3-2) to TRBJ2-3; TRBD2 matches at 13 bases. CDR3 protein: CASSPLRTSGSFSTDTQYF. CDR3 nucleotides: TGTGCCAGCAGCCCGCTGCGGACTAGCGGGAGTTTTAGCACAGATACGCAGTATTTT.